This is a list of T cell receptor beta chains from one sample in a study of CD8 T cells in Susac syndrome. A single record per CDR3 protein comes from TCRdb applying MiXCR to the immunoSEQ multiplex PCR reads. The sample consists of 330,000 or so distinct CDR3 sequences, almost 85% of them appearing once. Source material: CD8+ T cells from PBMCs. The receptors shown here come from a human donor with multiple sclerosis. Each CDR3 is given with its conserved first and last residue. A D gene is named only where the DNA matches it firmly. Clone size is given for some rows only: seen once, a few or many times, or a class if the clone is expanded.

clone_size	v_call	j_call	d_call	cdr3_nt	cdr3_aa
-	TRBV12-3/TRBV12-4	TRBJ2-1	-	TGTGCCAGCAGTTCCACAGCGGGCCCCTACAATGAGCAGTTCTTC	CASSSTAGPYNEQFF
-	TRBV14	TRBJ1-2	-	TGTGCCAGCAGCCAAGATAGTGGGGTCTACACCTTC	CASSQDSGVYTF
-	TRBV27	TRBJ2-3	-	TGTGCCAGCAGTTTGACCGTAGACTACCTGAGCACAGATACGCAGTATTTT	CASSLTVDYLSTDTQYF
-	TRBV19	TRBJ2-7	-	TGTGCCAGTAGTCTCCGACTAGTATCCAACCCATACGAGCAGTACTTC	CASSLRLVSNPYEQYF
-	TRBV11-1	TRBJ2-1	TRBD2	TGTGCCAGCAGCCTACCAGCGCTGGGACTAGCGGGCCCAAGCTCCTACAATGAGCAGTTCTTC	CASSLPALGLAGPSSYNEQFF
-	TRBV30	TRBJ2-7	-	TGTGCCTGGAGTTTCTCGACAGACTACGAGCAGTACTTC	CAWSFSTDYEQYF
-	TRBV9	TRBJ1-1	TRBD1	TGTGCCAGCAGCGTAACAGGGGGCGAACCATCTGAAGCTTTCTTT	CASSVTGGEPSEAFF
-	TRBV6-5	TRBJ2-2	-	TGTGCCAGCGGCGAACCTTCAGGGGGGGGCGGGGAGCTGTTTTTT	CASGEPSGGGGELFF
once	TRBV4-1	TRBJ2-7	-	TGCGCCAGCAGCCTCGAGATAGCGGATATGTCCTACGAGCAGTACTTC	CASSLEIADMSYEQYF
-	TRBV20-1	TRBJ1-5	-	TGCAGTGCTAAACCGGCTTTTGGTAATCAGCCCCAGCATTTT	CSAKPAFGNQPQHF
-	TRBV7-9	TRBJ1-3	-	TGTGCCAGCAGCAGTCCGAGACAGGTGATTTCCTCTGGAAACACCATATATTTT	CASSSPRQVISSGNTIYF
once	TRBV6-5	TRBJ1-1	-	TGTGCCAGCAGTCACCCCGGACTAGACGAGAACACTGAAGCTTTCTTT	CASSHPGLDENTEAFF
-	TRBV30	TRBJ2-1	-	TGTGCCTGCACGGACAAGAATGAGCAGTTCTTC	CACTDKNEQFF
-	TRBV7-3	TRBJ2-1	-	TGTGCCAGCAGCTTAGGTCACACCTCGCTTGAGCAGTTCTTC	CASSLGHTSLEQFF
-	TRBV3-1	TRBJ2-1	-	TGTGCCAGCAGCCCCCCGGATGGGGAGCAGTTCTTC	CASSPPDGEQFF
-	TRBV6-5	TRBJ2-7	-	TGTGCCAGCAGGCCTATAGCGTCCCCCTACGAGCAGTACTTC	CASRPIASPYEQYF
once	TRBV12-5	TRBJ1-1	-	TGTGCTAGTGGTTCCGGAACTGAAGCTTTCTTT	CASGSGTEAFF
-	TRBV15	TRBJ1-2	TRBD1	TGTGCCACCAGCAGGGGACCGGGACAGGGGCCCCTTAACTATGGCTACACCTTC	CATSRGPGQGPLNYGYTF
-	TRBV27	TRBJ1-5	TRBD1	TGTGCCAGCAGATCAGGGGGCGGCAATCAGCCCCAGCATTTT	CASRSGGGNQPQHF
-	TRBV15	TRBJ1-5	-	TGTGCCACCAGGGTGGGGCTTGGGCCTCAGCCCCAGCATTTT	CATRVGLGPQPQHF
-	TRBV30	TRBJ2-7	-	TGTGCCTGGAGCGGCCCGGGCGAGCAGTACTTC	CAWSGPGEQYF
-	TRBV20-1	TRBJ2-3	-	TGCAGTGCACGGGTGGAAGATACGCAGTATTTT	CSARVEDTQYF